One sample yielded the 3 T cell receptor beta chains listed below, sequenced in a study of early T cells in non-severe SARS-CoV-2 infection (dated by TCRdb to 2020 to 2023). To prepare the library, 5' RACE was applied. Sequenced on a NextSeq 500. TCRdb cleaned the public reads at Q25 with fastp, built clones with MiXCR and kept in-frame beta chains. Duplicate CDR3 protein sequences are folded into a single record with the most common DNA and genes. This sample lists around 50,000 distinct CDR3 sequences; about 9.9% were detected once. Jointly, the top ten make up roughly 10% of the sample. What was sequenced was whole blood. The receptors come from an adult who was a healthcare worker with PCR-confirmed SARS-CoV-2 infection or an uninfected control (not recorded which).

Ten or more counts support this clonotype. V and J are TRBV9 and TRBJ2-1; 10 bases line up with TRBD1. After removal of 3 bases from V and 7 bases from J, the junction contained 7 bases not matched to a gene. The CDR3 loop spans 15 amino acids. Germline V gene data show CDR1 as SGDLS and CDR2 as YYNGEE. CDR3 DNA: TGTGCCAGCAGCGGGAGGACAGGGGGACTAAATGAGCAGTTCTTC. The encoded protein is CASSGRTGGLNEQFF.

This clonotype was observed at least ten times. The chain is built from TRBV7-9 and TRBJ1-1; TRBD1 agrees at 8 bases. Germline CDR1 and CDR2: SEHNR and FQNEAQ (reference sequence). Trimming took 5 bases from V and 0 from J; bases not matched to a gene: 14. CDR3 length: 18 residues. The CDR3 reads CASSVRGQARKMNTEAFF. CDR3 DNA: TGTGCCAGCAGCGTCCGGGGACAGGCGCGTAAAATGAACACTGAAGCTTTCTTT.

This clonotype was observed many times. The V call is TRBV5-1, the J call TRBJ2-3; 8 bases align to TRBD2. This CDR3 is 15 amino acids long. Germline-derived CDR1 and CDR2 are SGHRS and YFSETQ. V gave up 0 bases and J gave up 5 bases; unmatched junction bases: 5. CDR3 coding DNA: TGCGCCAGCAGCTTGGCAGCGCTAGCGGGAGATACGCAGTATTTT. Encoded protein: CASSLAALAGDTQYF.